These 28 T cell receptor beta chains originate from one sample sequenced in a study of CD8 T cells in ankylosing spondylitis. TCRdb processed the 5' RACE reads anew with MiXCR; each CDR3 protein has one entry. The profile shows 250,000 to 350,000 distinct CDR3 sequences, 15% to 25% of them singletons. Material for sequencing was blood, either unsorted or a sorted T cell fraction (not recorded which). All receptors derive from a male donor with ankylosing spondylitis or in good health (not recorded which).

This clonotype was seen a few times. The J gene is TRBJ2-1, the V gene TRBV7-3; 7 bases agree with TRBD2. J gave up 13 bases and V 1 base, and 7 bases lay outside the gene matches. The CDR3 has 13 residues. Germline assignment: CDR1 SGHTA and CDR2 FQGTGA. Here the CDR3 reads CASSLMSGARQFF. CDR3 bases: TGTGCCAGCAGCTTAATGAGCGGGGCTAGACAGTTCTTC.

The chain recombines TRBV5-1 with TRBJ1-2; D is perhaps TRBD1 (6 bases). V was cut by 0 bases and J by 3 bases, with 12 bases left in between. Germline CDR1 is SGHRS and CDR2 is YFSETQ. This CDR3 spans 15 amino acids. CDR3 in amino acids: CASSLGGGADYGYTF. The CDR3 DNA sequence: TGCGCCAGCAGCTTGGGGGGGGGCGCTGACTATGGCTACACCTTC.

In its sample, this clonotype was seen many times. The rearrangement links TRBV24-1 to TRBJ2-1, with D hard to call. The V end was cut by 3 bases, the J end by 9 bases, with 8 bases between. This CDR3 is built from 12 residues. The germline gives CDR1 KGHDR, CDR2 SFDVKD. The CDR3 DNA is TGTGCCACCAGTGATCTCGGTGGTGAGCAGTTCTTC. Encoded protein: CATSDLGGEQFF.

The chain combines TRBV20-1 with TRBJ2-3, with 7 bases fitting TRBD1. CDR1 and CDR2 (germline): DFQATT, SNEGSKA (reference sequence). The length of the CDR3 is 15 residues. The junction had 7 bases not matched to a gene; V was cut back by 2 bases and J by 2 bases. CDR3 DNA: TGCAGTGCTAGACCCAGGACAGGATACACAGATACGCAGTATTTT. Its protein is CSARPRTGYTDTQYF.

The chain uses TRBV13 and TRBJ2-5, with no clear D. Looked up from germline, CDR1 is PRHDT and CDR2 is FYEKMQ (reference sequence). CDR3 length: 13 residues. Trimming shortened V by 1 base and J by 0 bases, and 3 bases separated the two germline ends. This CDR3 reads CASSLEDQETQYF. The CDR3 DNA reads TGTGCCAGCAGCTTAGAAGACCAAGAGACCCAGTACTTC.

This clonotype came up many times. This chain joins TRBV5-1 and TRBJ2-3; D is perhaps TRBD1 (5 bases). The V end was cut by 4 bases, the J end by 1 base, with 16 bases between. This CDR3 contains 16 residues. Germline loops: CDR1 SGHRS, CDR2 YFSETQ. Written as DNA, the CDR3 is TGCGCCAGCAGCAACACCGGTGCAGGGCGCACAGATACGCAGTATTTT. This codes for CASSNTGAGRTDTQYF.

This clonotype was recorded a few times. The J gene is TRBJ1-5, the V gene TRBV6-1, with D possibly being TRBD1 (5 bases). This CDR3 is built from 13 residues. The V gene lost 4 bases and the J gene lost 6 bases, with 10 bases spanning the gap. The germline gives CDR1 MNHNS, CDR2 SASEGT. The CDR3 loop is CASSVEGSQPQHF. CDR3 sequence (DNA): TGTGCCAGCAGTGTTGAGGGGAGTCAGCCCCAGCATTTT.

The chain is built from TRBV5-1 and TRBJ2-4, with D perhaps being TRBD1 or TRBD2 (5 bases each). Germline loops: CDR1 SGHRS, CDR2 YFSETQ. Trimming took off 0 bases at V and 9 bases at J, with 10 bases between the two ends. There are 13 residues in the CDR3. In DNA form, the CDR3 reads TGCGCCAGCAGCTTGGCCGAGAGGGGCATTCAGTACTTC. It yields the protein CASSLAERGIQYF.

The CDR3 here is CASSGAGAVNEQYV. CDR3 DNA sequence: TGTGCCAGCAGTGGAGCGGGAGCCGTCAACGAGCAGTACGTC. The chain is built from TRBV6-1 and TRBJ2-7; 8 bases are shared with TRBD2. In germline, CDR1 is MNHNS, CDR2 SASEGT. The ends lost 4 bases at V and 5 bases at J; junction bases unmatched: 7. CDR3 length: 14 residues.

The V gene is TRBV28, the J gene TRBJ2-7, with D hard to call. Germline loops: CDR1 MDHEN, CDR2 SYDVKM. This CDR3 has 12 residues. V lost 5 bases to trimming and J lost 3 bases, with 8 bases between them. The CDR3 DNA reads TGTGCCAGCAGTAAATATCTCTACGAGCAGTACGTC. Translation: CASSKYLYEQYV.

This chain links TRBV10-1 with TRBJ2-2; maybe TRBD2 (6 bases). This CDR3 has 16 residues. CDR1 and CDR2 (germline): WNHNN, SYGVQD (reference sequence). The ends were cut back, 3 bases at V and 0 bases at J, with 11 bases in the middle. CDR3 amino acids: CASSDSGLPNTGELFF. As DNA, the CDR3 is TGCGCCAGCAGTGACTCGGGACTTCCGAACACCGGGGAGCTGTTTTTT.

The chain couples TRBV12-3 or TRBV12-4 to TRBJ2-3; possibly TRBD1 for D (7 bases). The CDR3 contains 13 residues. V dropped 5 bases and J dropped 5 bases, with 11 bases sitting between them. Here the CDR3 DNA reads TGTGCCAGCAGTCCAGGGGGGATAGATACGCAGTATTTT. This sequence encodes CASSPGGIDTQYF.

Of note for this clonotype: A read error may be the cause here, since a much bigger clone is one base away. The rearrangement joins TRBV12-3 or TRBV12-4 to TRBJ2-5; no firm D call. The CDR3 runs to 15 residues. CDR3 DNA: TGTACCAGCAGCTGGGCCAGCAGGCCTGGGGAGACCCAGTACTTC. It yields the protein CTSSWASRPGETQYF.

Note on this clonotype: A much larger clone lies a single base off, so this may be a read error. This chain links TRBV5-1 with TRBJ2-3; unclear D gene. This CDR3 has 16 residues. Trimming pared 0 bases from V and 0 bases from J, leaving 11 bases between. The germline V gene has CDR1 SGHRS and CDR2 YFSETQ. The CDR3 bases are TGCGCCAGCAGCTTGGAGGTTACGGGTAGCACAGATACGCAGTATTTT. The encoded protein is CASSLEVTGSTDTQYF. The full variable domain, in which reference TRBV5-1 and TRBJ2-3 provide the parts outside the CDR3, is KAGVTQTPRYLIKTRGQQVTLSCSPISGHRSVSWYQQTPGQGLQFLFEYFSETQRNKGNFPGRFSGRQFSNSRSEMNVSTLELGDSALYLCASSLEVTGSTDTQYFGPGTRLTVL.

This chain links TRBV18 with TRBJ1-4; tentative D call: TRBD1 (6 bases). V was shortened by 3 bases and J by 5 bases, with 13 bases between the two germline ends. The CDR3 sequence is 15 residues long. Germline CDR1 reads KGHSH; CDR2 reads LQKENI. As DNA, the CDR3 is TGTGCCAGCTCACCGAAGGGGGGCGGAAATGAAAAACTGTTTTTT. It translates to CASSPKGGGNEKLFF. Full variable domain (remainder filled in from reference TRBV18 and TRBJ1-4): NAGVMQNPRHLVRRRGQEARLRCSPMKGHSHVYWYRQLPEEGLKFMVYLQKENIIDESGMPKERFSAEFPKEGPSILRIQQVVRGDSAAYFCASSPKGGGNEKLFFGSGTQLSVL.

The chain combines TRBV20-1 with TRBJ2-7, with 9 bases that match TRBD1. With V trimmed by 6 bases and J by 4 bases, 7 bases remained unmatched. CDR3 length equals 13 residues. Germline V lookup: CDR1 DFQATT, CDR2 SNEGSKA (reference sequence). CDR3 in amino acids: CSALGGTGYEQYV. The CDR3 DNA reads TGCAGTGCCCTGGGCGGGACAGGGTACGAGCAGTACGTC.

This chain links TRBV20-1 with TRBJ2-1; D ambiguous. The CDR3 length is 13 residues. The germline V gene has CDR1 DFQATT and CDR2 SNEGSKA (reference sequence). Trimming removed 1 base from V and 3 bases from J, with 7 bases in between. The CDR3 loop is CSARVPGYNEQFF. The CDR3 nucleotides are TGCAGTGCTAGAGTCCCCGGCTACAATGAGCAGTTCTTC.

As to this clonotype: An end of the junction differs from the germline gene, which may be a read error. The genes are TRBV12-3 or TRBV12-4 and TRBJ2-5, with 12 bases aligning to TRBD2. The CDR3 contains 16 residues. CDR3 protein: CAISLASGGAQETQYF. DNA for the CDR3: TGTGCCATCAGTTTGGCTAGCGGGGGGGCCCAAGAGACCCAGTACTTC.

This clonotype was observed a single time. CDR3 sequence reads: CASSSTSPAGGADTQYF. The CDR3, as DNA: TGTGCCAGCAGCTCCACCTCACCAGCGGGAGGGGCAGATACGCAGTATTTT. V usage is TRBV7-9 and J usage is TRBJ2-3, with 10 bases lining up with TRBD2. The CDR3 is 17 residues long. J gave up 4 bases and V 4 bases, and 11 bases lay outside the gene matches. The germline gives CDR1 SEHNR, CDR2 FQNEAQ (reference sequence).

V and J are TRBV9 and TRBJ2-3, with no clear D. The CDR3 is made up of 16 amino acids. V lost 0 bases to trimming and J lost 1 base, with 12 bases between them. Germline CDR1 and CDR2: SGDLS and YYNGEE. CDR3 nucleotide sequence: TGTGCCAGCAGCGTAGGGCTTGGACCCGGCACAGATACGCAGTATTTT. The encoded protein is CASSVGLGPGTDTQYF.

In its sample, this clonotype was seen a few times. The J gene is TRBJ2-3, the V gene TRBV5-1; no definite D call. V lost 3 bases and J lost 5, with 7 bases in between. CDR1 and CDR2 from the germline V gene are SGHRS and YFSETQ. The CDR3 totals 12 residues. The CDR3 loop reads CASSSPVDTQYF. The DNA of the CDR3 is TGCGCCAGCAGCTCACCGGTAGATACGCAGTATTTT. The full variable domain, its missing parts supplied by reference TRBV5-1 and TRBJ2-3, is KAGVTQTPRYLIKTRGQQVTLSCSPISGHRSVSWYQQTPGQGLQFLFEYFSETQRNKGNFPGRFSGRQFSNSRSEMNVSTLELGDSALYLCASSSPVDTQYFGPGTRLTVL.

This clonotype was recorded a few times. This sequence joins TRBV2 and TRBJ1-3; 9 bases are a match to TRBD1. CDR1 and CDR2 from the germline V gene are SNHLY and FYNNEI. Trimming cost V 5 bases and J 2 bases; bases outside gene matches: 4. This CDR3 has 15 residues. DNA of the CDR3: TGTGCCAGCAGTTTCGGGACAGGGACTGGAAACACCATATATTTT. This gives the protein CASSFGTGTGNTIYF.

V gene TRBV5-1 combines with J gene TRBJ2-1, with a tentative D call TRBD2 (6 bases). Trimming removed 2 bases from V and 4 bases from J, with 13 bases in between. This CDR3 is 15 amino acids long. CDR1 is SGHRS, CDR2 YFSETQ, per germline. DNA of the CDR3: TGCGCCAGCAGCTTTTGGAAGGGACTTTACAATGAGCAGTTCTTC. Translated, it gives CASSFWKGLYNEQFF.

The rearrangement links TRBV12-3 or TRBV12-4 to TRBJ1-3, with D perhaps TRBD1 (6 bases). V gave up 0 bases and J gave up 2 bases, with 14 bases separating them. CDR3 length: 17 residues. As DNA, the CDR3 is TGTGCCAGCAGTTTAGCGGCGACAGGACTCCCTGGAAACACCATATATTTT. Translation gives CASSLAATGLPGNTIYF.

This clonotype was detected only a few times. This rearrangement joins TRBV10-3 to TRBJ1-2, with D uncertain. The CDR3 runs 12 residues. The V gene lost 4 bases and the J gene lost 4 bases, with 7 bases spanning the gap. Germline loops: CDR1 ENHRY, CDR2 SYGVKD. CDR3 region: CAISAELYGYTF. The CDR3 nucleotides read TGTGCCATCAGTGCGGAGCTCTATGGCTACACCTTC.

The V call is TRBV5-1, the J call TRBJ1-1; TRBD1 matches at 9 bases. Per the germline V gene, CDR1 is SGHRS and CDR2 is YFSETQ. The trim removed 4 bases at V and 6 bases at J, leaving 7 bases unmatched. This CDR3 contains 14 residues. The CDR3 sequence is CASSLYTGGSEAFF. The CDR3 region has the DNA TGCGCCAGCAGCCTCTACACAGGGGGCTCTGAAGCTTTCTTT.

In this sample, this clonotype turned up many times. This rearrangement joins TRBV29-1 to TRBJ1-2; no reliable D call. This CDR3 has 15 amino acids. V shed 7 bases and J shed 0 bases, with 18 bases lying between them. Germline V gene data show CDR1 as SQVTM and CDR2 as ANQGSEA. The CDR3 is CSAASSSSPNYGYTF. CDR3 nucleotides: TGCAGCGCCGCGTCCTCTTCGTCCCCTAACTATGGCTACACCTTC.

A few counts support this clonotype. This chain joins TRBV11-2 and TRBJ1-6; 12 nucleotides align to TRBD1. The CDR3 consists of 17 residues. Germline lookup yields CDR1 SGHAT and CDR2 FQNNGV. V trimming: 0 bases; J trimming: 9 bases; junction bases outside the gene matches: 6. The CDR3 loop is CASSLEPGQGAFSPLHF. The CDR3 DNA is TGTGCCAGCAGCTTAGAGCCGGGACAGGGGGCTTTTTCACCCCTCCACTTT.